Each of the 28 T cell receptor beta chains below was sequenced from the same sample in a study of blood T cell dynamics during melanoma immunotherapy. Time point in this sample: pre-treatment baseline. Sequencing used immunoSEQ multiplex PCR; TCRdb keeps in-frame clones, though not all of them. The repertoire holds roughly 5,400 clones, with 70% to 90% as singletons. The source material was blood, sampled from a patient treated with checkpoint blockade. These receptors all come from a human donor with melanoma.

The CDR3 is CASSESTRDEQYF. The DNA for the CDR3 is TGCGCCAGCAGTGAGTCGACGAGGGACGAGCAGTACTTC. V usage is TRBV10-1 and J usage is TRBJ2-5; a possible D gene is TRBD2 (5 bases). The end of the DNA aligns better with TRBJ2-7, so the J call may be wrong. The CDR3 consists of 13 residues. From germline, CDR1 is WNHNN and CDR2 SYGVQD (reference sequence).

A single count supports this clone. The rearrangement links TRBV18 to TRBJ1-2; 12 bases are shared with TRBD1. CDR3 length: 18 amino acids. Germline V gene lookup returns CDR1 KGHSH and CDR2 LQKENI. The trim removed 2 bases at V and 0 bases at J, leaving 7 bases unmatched. The CDR3, as DNA: TGTGCCAGCTCACCAATTGGGACAGGGGGCCCAACTAACTATGGCTACACCTTC. Translating it yields CASSPIGTGGPTNYGYTF.

This clone was detected once. The chain couples TRBV7-3 to TRBJ2-1; D tentatively fits TRBD1 or TRBD2 (7 bases each). This CDR3 region has 14 residues. Germline CDR1 reads SGHTA; CDR2 reads FQGTGA. Trimming removed 2 bases at V and 8 bases at J, with 13 bases between. In DNA form, the CDR3 reads TGTGCCAGCAGCTTACTGGCAGGGGGGGATGAGCAGTTCTTC. It codes for CASSLLAGGDEQFF.

The chain couples TRBV29-1 to TRBJ1-1; D not resolved. Looked up from germline, CDR1 is SQVTM and CDR2 is ANQGSEA. This CDR3 contains 12 residues. Trimming removed 6 bases from V and 2 bases from J, with 10 bases in between. This chain's CDR3 is CSVGNHNTEAFF. For the CDR3, the DNA is TGCAGCGTGGGGAACCATAACACTGAAGCTTTCTTT.

Only one count was recorded for this clone. The gene calls are TRBV5-1 and TRBJ1-2; a weak D match, TRBD1 (5 bases). Germline assignment: CDR1 SGHRS and CDR2 YFSETQ. Trimming took 3 bases from V and 0 from J, leaving 9 bases between them. The length of the CDR3 is 14 residues. The CDR3 region is CASSSQGTNYGYTF. CDR3 nucleotides: TGCGCCAGCAGCTCGCAGGGAACTAACTATGGCTACACCTTC.

This chain uses TRBV11-2 with TRBJ1-1; D is perhaps TRBD1 (5 bases). The CDR3 contains 14 residues. In germline, CDR1 is SGHAT, CDR2 FQNNGV. V lost 1 base, J lost 7 bases, and 13 bases lay in between. The CDR3 protein is CASSLVGGANEAFF. The DNA for the CDR3 is TGTGCCAGCAGCTTAGTGGGCGGGGCCAATGAAGCTTTCTTT.

The chain employs TRBV14 and TRBJ2-5; D is uncertain. The CDR3 runs to 17 residues. The V end lost 1 base, the J end lost 7 bases, and 22 bases lay between the germline ends. The germline V gene has CDR1 SGHDN and CDR2 FVKESK. The CDR3 coding sequence is TGTGCCAGCAGCCAAGTAAGGTCGTCGTTCGTGTCGGGGACCCAGTACTTC. It yields the protein CASSQVRSSFVSGTQYF.

The chain couples TRBV11-3 to TRBJ1-1, with TRBD1 as a possible D gene (5 bases). Germline CDR1 reads SGHNT; CDR2 reads YENEEA. Trimming cost V 1 base and J 2 bases, with 11 bases left between them. The CDR3 totals 15 residues. CDR3 sequence: CASSLAGTRNTEAFF. CDR3 coding DNA: TGTGCCAGCAGCTTAGCAGGGACCCGTAACACTGAAGCTTTCTTT.

The rearrangement links TRBV7-2 to TRBJ2-5, with 11 bases matching TRBD1. The DNA matches TRBJ2-7 better at its end, which makes the J call doubtful. Germline loops: CDR1 SGHTA, CDR2 FQGNSA. The length of the CDR3 is 15 residues. Here the CDR3 DNA reads TGTGCCAGCAGTACCGGACAGGGGGCCGGCTACGAGCAGTACTTC. Its protein is CASSTGQGAGYEQYF.

The genes are TRBV7-2 and TRBJ2-1, with no clear D. The ends were cut back, 3 bases at V and 0 bases at J, with 0 bases in the middle. Germline lookup yields CDR1 SGHTA and CDR2 FQGNSA. The CDR3 sequence is 12 residues long. CDR3 coding DNA: TGTGCCAGCAGCTTCTCCTACAATGAGCAGTTCTTC. This codes for CASSFSYNEQFF.

The V and J genes are TRBV6-6 and TRBJ2-3, with a possible D match to TRBD2 (5 bases). CDR1 and CDR2 (germline): MNHNY, SVGAGI (reference sequence). This CDR3 has 15 amino acids. CDR3 in amino acids: CAVVQDPGRTDTQYF. CDR3 sequence (DNA): TGTGCGGTCGTTCAGGATCCGGGGAGAACAGATACGCAGTATTTT.

The chain is built from TRBV27 and TRBJ2-1, with D possibly matching TRBD1 (5 bases). Per germline, CDR1 MNHEY and CDR2 SMNVEV (reference sequence). This CDR3 is 12 amino acids long. V shed 4 bases and J shed 9 bases, with 10 bases lying between them. CDR3 in DNA: TGTGCCAGCAGTTGGGGTGGGGCTGAGCAGTTCTTC. Translated, it gives CASSWGGAEQFF.

The rearrangement uses TRBV4-1 and TRBJ2-7; D remains unclear. Germline values: CDR1 MGHRA, CDR2 YSYEKL. The CDR3 runs 20 residues. Trimming pared 4 bases from V and 0 bases from J, leaving 28 bases between. The CDR3 sequence is CASSRLGGATGPTRSYEQYF. CDR3 sequence (DNA): TGCGCCAGCAGCCGCCTTGGCGGAGCCACCGGACCGACGCGCTCCTACGAGCAGTACTTC.

This chain uses TRBV5-4 with TRBJ2-3, with 10 bases that match TRBD2. Germline V gene lookup returns CDR1 SGHNT and CDR2 YYREEE (reference sequence). Trimming took 4 bases from V and 0 from J; bases not matched to a gene: 2. The CDR3 loop spans 15 amino acids. CDR3 sequence (DNA): TGTGCCAGCAGCCCGGGACTAGCGAGCACAGATACGCAGTATTTT. Its protein is CASSPGLASTDTQYF.

This sequence joins TRBV5-1 and TRBJ1-2; TRBD1 is a possible D gene (5 bases). The germline V gene encodes CDR1 SGHRS and CDR2 YFSETQ. There are 15 residues in the CDR3. The ends were cut back, 0 bases at V and 5 bases at J, with 14 bases in the middle. CDR3 amino acids: CASSLEQGGRYGYTF. The CDR3 nucleotides read TGCGCCAGCAGCTTGGAGCAGGGTGGAAGGTATGGCTACACCTTC.

The CDR3 sequence: CAWSPYWDRHATNEKLFF. The CDR3 DNA reads TGTGCCTGGAGTCCATACTGGGACAGGCATGCAACTAATGAAAAACTGTTTTTT. The rearrangement links TRBV30 to TRBJ1-4; 8 bases map to TRBD1. V lost 2 bases, J lost 0 bases, and 11 bases stayed unmatched. Looked up from germline, CDR1 is GTSNPN and CDR2 is SVGIG (reference sequence). This CDR3 is 18 amino acids long.

This chain connects TRBV5-1 to TRBJ2-1, with D tentatively TRBD1 or TRBD2 (5 bases each). V lost 9 bases and J lost 6, with 13 bases in between. Germline CDR1 is SGHRS and CDR2 is YFSETQ. The length of the CDR3 is 12 residues. The CDR3 sequence: CATRDGGNEQFF. CDR3 bases: TGCGCCACCAGGGACGGAGGCAATGAGCAGTTCTTC.

V is TRBV23-1 and J is TRBJ2-7, with a weak D call TRBD2 (6 bases). TRBV23-1 is marked as an open reading frame, function uncertain. Trimming removed 8 bases from V and 9 bases from J, with 23 bases in between. This CDR3 spans 14 amino acids. The CDR3 DNA sequence: TGCGCCAGCCTATCCGGGGGAAGGGTTCTTGGGCAGTACTTC. Its translation is CASLSGGRVLGQYF.

This sequence joins TRBV18 and TRBJ1-3; D gene uncertain. The CDR3 sequence is 14 residues long. From germline, CDR1 is KGHSH and CDR2 LQKENI. V lost 3 bases to trimming and J lost 4 bases, with 10 bases between them. The CDR3 bases are TGTGCCAGCTCACCGGAGGGCTCCGGAAACACCATATATTTT. Protein: CASSPEGSGNTIYF.

V and J are TRBV5-1 and TRBJ1-3; possibly TRBD1 for D (6 bases). The CDR3 runs 15 residues. The germline V gene encodes CDR1 SGHRS and CDR2 YFSETQ. Trimming shortened V by 5 bases and J by 2 bases, and 14 bases separated the two germline ends. This CDR3 is CASSSFPGAGNTIYF. For the CDR3, the DNA is TGCGCCAGCAGTTCGTTCCCAGGGGCTGGAAACACCATATATTTT.

The genes are TRBV4-2 and TRBJ2-5; possible D gene TRBD2, 6 bases. Germline assignment: CDR1 LGHNA and CDR2 YNFKEQ. V shed 0 bases and J shed 1 base, with 12 bases lying between them. CDR3 length equals 16 residues. The CDR3 region has the DNA TGTGCCAGCAGCCAAGAGTCAGGGACTCTCCAAGAGACCCAGTACTTC. It yields the protein CASSQESGTLQETQYF.

The chain uses TRBV5-5 and TRBJ2-5; TRBD2 agrees at 7 bases. Trimming cost V 4 bases and J 3 bases; bases outside gene matches: 6. Looked up from germline, CDR1 is SGHKS and CDR2 is YYEKEE (reference sequence). The CDR3 contains 14 residues. The CDR3 DNA reads as TGTGCCAGCAGCGGGCGGACTAGGGAAGAGACCCAGTACTTC. This gives the protein CASSGRTREETQYF.

The chain joins TRBV4-3 to TRBJ2-7; 7 positions match TRBD1. J lost 5 bases, V lost 4 bases, and 8 bases had no gene match. Germline V gives CDR1 LGHNA, CDR2 YSLEER. This CDR3 is built from 14 residues. This chain's CDR3 is CASSRQGYGDEQYF. In nucleotides, the CDR3 is TGCGCCAGCAGCCGACAGGGATACGGGGACGAGCAGTACTTC.

The J gene is TRBJ1-2, the V gene TRBV7-6, with D unclear. Trimming pared 1 base from V and 3 bases from J, leaving 6 bases between. CDR1 SGHVS and CDR2 FNYEAQ come from the germline V gene. CDR3 length: 13 amino acids. The CDR3 nucleotides are TGTGCCAGCAGCTTAGATCCCGACTATGGCTACACCTTC. This encodes CASSLDPDYGYTF.

This chain connects TRBV25-1 to TRBJ2-5; 7 bases are a match to TRBD2. Germline-derived CDR1 and CDR2 are MGHDK and SYGVNS. The length of the CDR3 is 14 residues. With 2 bases clipped from V and 1 base from J, the junction kept 1 base outside the gene matches. CDR3 region: CASSERGVQETQYF. CDR3 nucleotide sequence: TGTGCCAGCAGTGAACGGGGGGTCCAAGAGACCCAGTACTTC.

In this sample, this clone turned up once. The chain is built from TRBV7-2 and TRBJ2-7; TRBD1 aligns across 7 bases. The CDR3 is 15 amino acids. V dropped 5 bases and J dropped 3; count of bases not matched to a gene: 10. The germline V gene encodes CDR1 SGHTA and CDR2 FQGNSA. The CDR3 region is CASSPMTGKYYEQYF. CDR3 sequence (DNA): TGTGCCAGCAGCCCCATGACAGGGAAGTACTACGAGCAGTACTTC.

This sequence joins TRBV4-3 and TRBJ2-5; 12 bases are a match to TRBD2. Germline values: CDR1 LGHNA, CDR2 YSLEER. The junction had 2 bases not matched to a gene; V was cut back by 1 base and J by 5 bases. The CDR3 is 15 amino acids. The CDR3 DNA reads as TGCGCCAGCAGCCAAGTGACTAGCGGGGGTGAGACCCAGTACTTC. The encoded protein is CASSQVTSGGETQYF.

The V and J genes are TRBV19 and TRBJ1-5, with 8 bases matching TRBD1. V was clipped by 7 bases and J by 4 bases; unmatched bases: 6. The CDR3 sequence is 14 residues long. Per the germline V gene, CDR1 is LNHDA and CDR2 is SQIVND (reference sequence). CDR3 in DNA: TGTGCCAGTACCTCAGGACAGGGTAATCAGCCCCAGCATTTT. This gives the protein CASTSGQGNQPQHF.